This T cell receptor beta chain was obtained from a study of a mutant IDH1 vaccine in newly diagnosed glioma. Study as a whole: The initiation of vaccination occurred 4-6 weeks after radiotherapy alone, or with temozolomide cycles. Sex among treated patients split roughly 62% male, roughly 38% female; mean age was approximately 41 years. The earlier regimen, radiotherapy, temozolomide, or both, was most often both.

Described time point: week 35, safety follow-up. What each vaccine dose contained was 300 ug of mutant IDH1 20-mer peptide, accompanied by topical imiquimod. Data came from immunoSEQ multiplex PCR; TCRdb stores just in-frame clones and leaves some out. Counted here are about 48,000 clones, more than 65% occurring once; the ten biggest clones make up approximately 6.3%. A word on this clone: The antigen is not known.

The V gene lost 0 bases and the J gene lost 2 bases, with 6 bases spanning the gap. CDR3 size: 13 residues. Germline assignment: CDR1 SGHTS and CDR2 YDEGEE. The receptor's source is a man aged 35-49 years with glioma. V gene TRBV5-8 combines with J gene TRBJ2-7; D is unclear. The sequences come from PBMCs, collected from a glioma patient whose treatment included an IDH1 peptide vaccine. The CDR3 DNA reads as TGTGCCAGCAGCTTGGCTCAAACCTACGAGCAGTACTTC. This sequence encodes CASSLAQTYEQYF.